One sample yielded the 26 T cell receptor beta chains listed below, sequenced in a study of T cell changes during pregnancy in multiple sclerosis. Profiled with immunoSEQ multiplex PCR; TCRdb holds only in-frame clones, not every one. The sample lists tens of thousands of clones; over 75% were seen once. The sequences come from CD8+ T cells from peripheral blood mononuclear cells, collected before pregnancy. All receptors derive from a female donor with multiple sclerosis, enrolled in a pregnancy study.

This clone qualifies as medium-sized. The V gene is TRBV27, the J gene TRBJ1-5; D not certain. The CDR3 length is 15 residues. The germline V gene encodes CDR1 MNHEY and CDR2 SMNVEV (reference sequence). Trimming removed 5 bases at V and 0 bases at J, with 11 bases between. The CDR3 bases are TGTGCCAGCAGTCAACAACAATTTAGCAATCAGCCCCAGCATTTT. This sequence encodes CASSQQQFSNQPQHF.

The CDR3 DNA sequence: TGTGCCAGCAGCTTGGAGGGGACTTACACAGATACGCAGTATTTT. It codes for CASSLEGTYTDTQYF. V usage is TRBV5-6 and J usage is TRBJ2-3; D may be TRBD2 (6 bases). This CDR3 spans 15 amino acids. Trimming shortened V by 0 bases and J by 2 bases, and 10 bases separated the two germline ends. Looked up from germline, CDR1 is SGHDT and CDR2 is YYEEEE.

The chain uses TRBV2 and TRBJ2-2, with D perhaps TRBD2 (5 bases). Between the trimmed V and J ends, which lost 5 bases and 3 bases, there was a span of 13 bases. This CDR3 has 15 residues. From germline, CDR1 is SNHLY and CDR2 FYNNEI. CDR3 loop: CASSRTGSDTGELFF. In DNA form, the CDR3 reads TGTGCCAGCAGTAGGACGGGAAGCGACACCGGGGAGCTGTTTTTT.

This clone was found once. The V call is TRBV10-2, the J call TRBJ1-1; 10 bases map to TRBD1. The trim removed 6 bases at V and 5 bases at J, leaving 3 bases unmatched. The germline V gene encodes CDR1 WSHSY and CDR2 SAAADI. The CDR3 extends over 13 amino acids. CDR3: CASRGQGWTEAFF. The CDR3 DNA reads TGCGCCAGCAGGGGACAGGGGTGGACTGAAGCTTTCTTT.

The chain carries TRBV28 and TRBJ2-7; D perhaps matches TRBD2 (6 bases). Germline CDR1 and CDR2: MDHEN and SYDVKM. This CDR3 has 15 residues. Trimming cost V 8 bases and J 6 bases, with 23 bases left between them. CDR3 loop: CASPPRRGQGGEQYF. The CDR3 nucleotides read TGTGCCAGCCCCCCGAGGAGGGGCCAGGGCGGCGAGCAGTACTTC.

This clone was detected only once. The chain employs TRBV14 and TRBJ1-1; possibly TRBD1 for D (6 bases). Germline V lookup: CDR1 SGHDN, CDR2 FVKESK. V was trimmed by 0 bases and J by 3 bases, leaving 20 bases between them. The CDR3 has 18 amino acids. In nucleotides, the CDR3 is TGTGCCAGCAGCCAAGATGGGCTGGCGGGGGGCTGGGACACTGAAGCTTTCTTT. Translating it yields CASSQDGLAGGWDTEAFF.

The V and J genes are TRBV15 and TRBJ2-7; D is unclear. Germline V gene sequence: CDR1 LNHNV, CDR2 YYDKDF (reference sequence). The CDR3 is made up of 14 amino acids. The V end was cut by 5 bases, the J end by 0 bases, with 11 bases between. CDR3 coding DNA: TGTGCCACCAGCCTCGGGTCTAGCTCCTACGAGCAGTACTTC. It specifies CATSLGSSSYEQYF.

The chain is built from TRBV6-5 and TRBJ1-2; D possibly corresponds to TRBD1 (6 bases). CDR1 and CDR2 (germline): MNHEY, SVGAGI. CDR3 length: 15 residues. V was pared by 7 bases and J by 3 bases, with 18 bases between. The CDR3 DNA sequence: TGTGCCAGCATCAAGCTCGCGGGGGCCTACTATGGCTACACCTTC. Residues: CASIKLAGAYYGYTF.

CDR3 protein: CASSSSGTGLFF. For the CDR3, the DNA is TGTGCCAGTAGTTCCTCCGGGACAGGGTTGTTCTTC. This chain connects TRBV11-3 to TRBJ2-1; 9 bases map to TRBD1. Per germline, CDR1 SGHNT and CDR2 YENEEA. V trimming: 9 bases; J trimming: 15 bases; junction bases outside the gene matches: 12. The length of the CDR3 is 12 residues.

This clone was seen a few times. The chain links TRBV9 to TRBJ2-7; possibly TRBD2 for D (6 bases). Trimming cost V 2 bases and J 0 bases, with 9 bases left between them. Germline V gene data show CDR1 as SGDLS and CDR2 as YYNGEE. The CDR3 runs 14 residues. The CDR3 nucleotides are TGTGCCAGCAGCGTTGGGACTGCCTCCTACGAGCAGTACTTC. The encoded protein is CASSVGTASYEQYF.

This clone was detected once. This chain connects TRBV5-6 to TRBJ2-2; 9 bases map to TRBD1. The germline CDR1 and CDR2 sequences are SGHDT and YYEEEE. This CDR3 region has 16 residues. Losses at the gene ends were 4 bases for V and 4 bases for J; bases not matched to a gene: 8. The DNA of the CDR3 is TGTGCCAGCAGCGTACACAGGGGGCGGATCACCGGGGAGCTGTTTTTT. This translates into CASSVHRGRITGELFF. The whole variable domain, remainder taken from reference TRBV5-6 and TRBJ2-2, is DAGVTQSPTHLIKTRGQQVTLRCSPKSGHDTVSWYQQALGQGPQFIFQYYEEEERQRGNFPDRFSGHQFPNYSSELNVNALLLGDSALYLCASSVHRGRITGELFFGEGSRLTVL.

This chain connects TRBV4-3 to TRBJ1-4; possibly TRBD1 for D (5 bases). Germline loops: CDR1 LGHNA, CDR2 YSLEER. Trimming took 4 bases from V and 11 from J, leaving 11 bases between them. The CDR3 consists of 12 residues. The CDR3 DNA reads as TGCGCCAGCAGCCTTTACAGGACGAAACTGTTTTTT. It is translated as CASSLYRTKLFF.

The CDR3 spells CASSQDTADRTLSYEQYF. The CDR3 DNA sequence: TGCGCCAGCAGCCAAGATACAGCGGACAGGACCCTCTCCTACGAGCAGTACTTC. V gene TRBV4-1 combines with J gene TRBJ2-7; 7 bases map to TRBD1. CDR1 and CDR2 (germline): MGHRA, YSYEKL. CDR3 size: 18 residues. Unmatched junction bases numbered 11, after V lost 0 bases and J lost 0 bases.

V usage is TRBV21-1 and J usage is TRBJ1-4; the table's D call TRBD1 went unverified against the DNA. TRBV21-1 is a pseudogene. This CDR3 has 16 residues. This CDR3 is CASSPRDSPFREKLFF. The CDR3 DNA follows: TGTGCCAGCAGCCCCCGCGACAGCCCTTTTAGGGAAAAACTGTTTTTT.

The V call is TRBV2, the J call TRBJ2-5, with 10 bases lining up with TRBD2. The CDR3 is 16 amino acids. V shed 6 bases and J 2 bases; nucleotides not matched to a gene: 9. Germline V gives CDR1 SNHLY, CDR2 FYNNEI. Here the CDR3 reads CASSSGSGGYQETQYF. The CDR3 bases are TGTGCCAGCAGCTCGGGTAGCGGGGGGTATCAAGAGACCCAGTACTTC. The whole variable domain, filled in from reference TRBV2 and TRBJ2-5, reads EPEVTQTPSHQVTQMGQEVILRCVPISNHLYFYWYRQILGQKVEFLVSFYNNEISEKSEIFDDQFSVERPDGSNFTLKIRSTKLEDSAMYFCASSSGSGGYQETQYFGPGTRLLVL.

The V gene is TRBV6-4, the J gene TRBJ2-6; no clear D. Germline values: CDR1 MRHNA, CDR2 SNTAGT. Trimming took off 0 bases at V and 2 bases at J, with 5 bases between the two ends. CDR3 length: 15 residues. The CDR3 region is CASSDSTAGANVLTF. The CDR3 DNA follows: TGTGCCAGCAGTGACTCCACGGCTGGGGCCAACGTCCTGACTTTC.

This clone has just a few counts. This chain links TRBV2 with TRBJ1-1; D not resolved. CDR3 length equals 12 residues. Germline values: CDR1 SNHLY, CDR2 FYNNEI. V lost 3 bases and J 10 bases, leaving 12 bases between the germline ends. CDR3 loop: CASSERWVGAFF. DNA of the CDR3: TGTGCCAGCAGTGAGAGGTGGGTAGGAGCTTTCTTT.

This sequence joins TRBV7-9 and TRBJ2-7; D unresolved. Germline lookup yields CDR1 SEHNR and CDR2 FQNEAQ (reference sequence). CDR3 length: 14 residues. Trimming stripped 1 base from V and 3 bases from J, with 10 bases between. Here the CDR3 DNA reads TGTGCCAGCAGCTTAGGGGCGTCAATCTACGAGCAGTACTTC. As protein: CASSLGASIYEQYF.

The CDR3 DNA reads TGTGCCAGCAGCTTAGCCCGCGGGACAGCCAACTATGGCTACACCTTC. Protein: CASSLARGTANYGYTF. V is TRBV7-9 and J is TRBJ1-2; 7 bases are a match to TRBD1. This CDR3 has 16 amino acids. Germline lookup yields CDR1 SEHNR and CDR2 FQNEAQ (reference sequence). V was pared by 0 bases and J by 2 bases, with 6 bases of the junction left unmatched.

This chain links TRBV19 with TRBJ2-1, with 7 bases that match TRBD1. Germline V gives CDR1 LNHDA, CDR2 SQIVND (reference sequence). V lost 5 bases, J lost 9 bases, and 10 bases stayed unmatched. The CDR3 loop spans 14 amino acids. CDR3 sequence (DNA): TGTGCCAGTAGTCATACAGGGGCAGAGTCTGAGCAGTTCTTC. Translated: CASSHTGAESEQFF.

CDR3: CASSEASLTGELFF. The DNA for the CDR3 is TGTGCCAGCAGTGAGGCTAGCCTCACCGGGGAGCTGTTTTTT. The chain couples TRBV25-1 to TRBJ2-2; D possibly corresponds to TRBD2 (5 bases). V lost 3 bases and J lost 4, with 9 bases in between. The germline CDR1 and CDR2 sequences are MGHDK and SYGVNS. This CDR3 comprises 14 residues.

The V gene is TRBV27, the J gene TRBJ2-5; D perhaps matches TRBD2 (5 bases). The V gene lost 5 bases and the J gene lost 3 bases, with 10 bases spanning the gap. Germline V gene lookup returns CDR1 MNHEY and CDR2 SMNVEV (reference sequence). The CDR3 covers 13 residues. Written as DNA, the CDR3 is TGTGCCAGCAGTGCAGGAGGTGAAGAGACCCAGTACTTC. The encoded protein is CASSAGGEETQYF.

The V and J genes are TRBV11-3 and TRBJ2-1, with 8 nucleotides matching TRBD2. CDR1 is SGHNT and CDR2 is YENEEA in the germline V gene. The CDR3 totals 16 residues. V shed 5 bases, J shed 4 bases, and the junction held 10 bases outside the gene matches. The CDR3, as DNA: TGTGCCAGCAGCCCCGAGCGGGAGAGGGCATACAATGAGCAGTTCTTC. Translation: CASSPERERAYNEQFF.

The V and J genes are TRBV6-4 and TRBJ2-1; TRBD1 matches at 11 bases. The CDR3 spans 16 residues. V dropped 5 bases and J dropped 8; count of bases not matched to a gene: 11. From germline, CDR1 is MRHNA and CDR2 SNTAGT. In DNA form, the CDR3 reads TGTGCCAGCAGTCAAAGGACAGGGGGCTCTGTGGATGAGCAGTTCTTC. Translation: CASSQRTGGSVDEQFF.

This chain links TRBV30 with TRBJ2-2; D possibly corresponds to TRBD1 (6 bases). The CDR3 is 15 residues long. Germline CDR1 and CDR2: GTSNPN and SVGIG (reference sequence). V was shortened by 1 base and J by 1 base, with 10 bases between the two germline ends. The CDR3 protein is CAWSAPDRNTGELFF. CDR3 bases: TGTGCCTGGAGTGCCCCGGACAGGAACACCGGGGAGCTGTTTTTT.

The chain links TRBV6-5 to TRBJ2-7; D possibly corresponds to TRBD2 (6 bases). Trimming shortened V by 6 bases and J by 6 bases, and 9 bases separated the two germline ends. From germline, CDR1 is MNHEY and CDR2 SVGAGI. This CDR3 is 11 amino acids long. CDR3 sequence (DNA): TGTGCCAGCAGGACTAGTCTCGAGCAGTACTTC. Residues: CASRTSLEQYF.